Shown below are 20 T cell receptor beta chains from a single sample sequenced in a study of T-cell memory formation after mild COVID-19. One entry per CDR3 protein results from TCRdb running MiXCR on the 5' RACE reads. The sample includes around 400,000 distinct CDR3 sequences, 20% to 30% of them seen just once. The specimen sequenced was PBMCs or a T cell subset sorted from them (not recorded which). These receptors were taken from an adult woman who had mild COVID-19 (a few samples of this study predate the infection). Cell type and time point are not known.

V usage is TRBV4-2 and J usage is TRBJ1-2; 7 bases line up with TRBD1. Per germline, CDR1 LGHNA and CDR2 YNFKEQ. CDR3 length equals 14 residues. Trimming at V came to 4 bases and at J to 4 bases, leaving 6 bases not matched to a gene. The CDR3: CASSPGTVTYGYTF. The CDR3 DNA sequence: TGTGCCAGCAGCCCCGGGACAGTAACCTATGGCTACACCTTC.

This clonotype showed up just a few times. The chain couples TRBV7-2 to TRBJ1-5; D is unclear. CDR3 length: 13 amino acids. Deletions cut 1 base from V and 9 bases from J, with 10 bases between. Germline V gives CDR1 SGHTA, CDR2 FQGNSA. DNA of the CDR3: TGTGCCAGCAGCTTAGGGACCCTTCGGCCCCAGCATTTT. Residues: CASSLGTLRPQHF. The whole variable domain, filled in from reference TRBV7-2 and TRBJ1-5, reads GAGVSQSPSNKVTEKGKDVELRCDPISGHTALYWYRQSLGQGLEFLIYFQGNSAPDKSGLPSDRFSAERTGGSVSTLTIQRTQQEDSAVYLCASSLGTLRPQHFGDGTRLSIL.

The chain has TRBV27 and TRBJ2-1, with 7 bases fitting TRBD2. Germline assignment: CDR1 MNHEY and CDR2 SMNVEV (reference sequence). The CDR3 is 16 residues long. The J segment lost 7 bases and the V segment lost 5 bases, leaving 14 bases of the junction unmatched. Written as DNA, the CDR3 is TGTGCCAGCAGTCTTTATCTGGGCGGGGGTCGAAATGAGCAGTTCTTC. It translates to CASSLYLGGGRNEQFF.

The chain employs TRBV7-9 and TRBJ2-7, with D possibly TRBD2 on 7 matching bases. The CDR3 spans 15 residues. Germline CDR1 reads SEHNR; CDR2 reads FQNEAQ (reference sequence). V shed 1 base and J shed 4 bases, with 14 bases lying between them. CDR3 sequence (DNA): TGTGCCAGCAGCTTAGGGATTCGGGGGGCTTACGAGCAGTACTTC. This translates into CASSLGIRGAYEQYF.

The genes are TRBV20-1 and TRBJ2-2; TRBD1 matches at 7 bases. Looked up from germline, CDR1 is DFQATT and CDR2 is SNEGSKA (reference sequence). The CDR3 sequence is 14 residues long. J was trimmed by 3 bases and V by 4 bases; bases with no gene match: 5. CDR3 loop: CSAMDRPYTGELFF. The CDR3 DNA is TGCAGTGCTATGGACAGGCCCTACACCGGGGAGCTGTTTTTT.

V and J are TRBV11-3 and TRBJ2-7; D is possibly TRBD1 (6 bases). Germline CDR1 is SGHNT and CDR2 is YENEEA. The CDR3 spans 14 residues. Trimming stripped 5 bases from V and 3 bases from J, with 14 bases between. CDR3: CASSTTGTRYEQYF. The CDR3 DNA sequence: TGTGCCAGCAGCACCACCGGGACACGCTACGAGCAGTACTTC.

This rearrangement joins TRBV7-2 to TRBJ1-1, with D possibly matching TRBD1 (6 bases). CDR3 length: 14 amino acids. CDR1 and CDR2 from the germline V gene are SGHTA and FQGNSA. Trimming pared 2 bases from V and 4 bases from J, leaving 11 bases between. DNA for the CDR3: TGTGCCAGCAGCTTAACACAGGGAGCCACTGAAGCTTTCTTT. This gives the protein CASSLTQGATEAFF.

This clonotype was detected only a few times. Germline is not matched at one junction end, which may reflect a read error. The rearrangement uses TRBV7-7 and TRBJ2-5, with D tentatively TRBD2 (6 bases). Germline CDR1 SSHAT, CDR2 FNYEAQ (reference sequence). There are 12 residues in the CDR3. The CDR3 loop reads CASSQTSETQYF. DNA of the CDR3: TGTGCTAGCAGCCAGACTAGTGAGACCCAGTACTTC.

This clonotype was seen a few times. The chain carries TRBV4-1 and TRBJ1-4; D is unresolved. The V gene's germline CDR1 is MGHRA and CDR2 YSYEKL. This CDR3 contains 16 residues. With 0 bases removed from V and 2 bases from J, the gap between germline ends came to 10 bases. The CDR3 sequence is CASSQDYTVTNEKLFF. Written as DNA, the CDR3 is TGCGCCAGCAGCCAAGATTACACGGTCACTAATGAAAAACTGTTTTTT.

This clonotype was counted between two and nine times. The V call is TRBV11-2, the J call TRBJ1-5, with TRBD1 matching over 8 bases. The CDR3 consists of 14 residues. Trimming at V came to 5 bases and at J to 7 bases, leaving 7 bases not matched to a gene. Germline-derived CDR1 and CDR2 are SGHAT and FQNNGV. The chain's CDR3 is CASSTNRGRQPQHF. The CDR3 DNA sequence: TGTGCCAGCAGCACAAACAGGGGGAGGCAGCCCCAGCATTTT.

This chain links TRBV7-3 with TRBJ2-7, with D uncertain. The length of the CDR3 is 13 residues. Germline V gives CDR1 SGHTA, CDR2 FQGTGA. The germline V and J ends were trimmed by 5 bases and 2 bases, with 10 bases remaining between them. CDR3 amino acids: CASSLDLTYEQYF. CDR3 DNA: TGTGCCAGCAGCCTAGACCTCACCTACGAGCAGTACTTC.

The rearrangement links TRBV9 to TRBJ1-2; maybe TRBD1 (5 bases). The CDR3 consists of 17 residues. The V gene lost 3 bases and the J gene lost 7 bases, with 25 bases spanning the gap. Germline V gene data show CDR1 as SGDLS and CDR2 as YYNGEE. The CDR3 here is CASSAHITGPIGSGYTF. CDR3 sequence (DNA): TGTGCCAGCAGCGCACACATAACGGGGCCCATAGGGTCTGGCTACACCTTC.

This clonotype has only a few counts. The V and J genes are TRBV10-3 and TRBJ1-1; TRBD1 aligns across 8 bases. There are 14 residues in the CDR3. Trimming removed 0 bases from V and 11 bases from J; junction bases left unmatched: 8. Germline lookup yields CDR1 ENHRY and CDR2 SYGVKD. The CDR3 DNA is TGTGCCATCAGTGAGTCAACAGGAACAGGGGGGGCTTTCTTT. Its protein is CAISESTGTGGAFF.

The chain couples TRBV12-3 or TRBV12-4 to TRBJ1-1; maybe TRBD1 (6 bases). The CDR3 runs 14 residues. V was shortened by 1 base and J by 4 bases, with 10 bases between the two germline ends. The CDR3 reads CASSLDRDGTEAFF. The CDR3 DNA reads as TGTGCCAGCAGTTTAGACAGGGATGGCACTGAAGCTTTCTTT.

This clonotype was observed a single time. This chain connects TRBV6-5 to TRBJ2-3; 9 nucleotides align to TRBD2. Germline V gene data show CDR1 as MNHEY and CDR2 as SVGAGI. This CDR3 spans 19 amino acids. Unmatched junction bases numbered 11, after V lost 0 bases and J lost 1 base. CDR3 region: CASSYSGWTRTSGTDTQYF. CDR3 nucleotide sequence: TGTGCCAGCAGTTACTCGGGTTGGACTCGGACTAGCGGCACAGATACGCAGTATTTT.

This clonotype was picked up a small number of times. The gene calls are TRBV7-8 and TRBJ2-7; D may be TRBD1 (6 bases). The CDR3 has 14 amino acids. V lost 6 bases, J lost 4 bases, and 16 bases lay in between. From germline, CDR1 is SGHVS and CDR2 FQNEAQ. The CDR3 region is CASSTSGTKYEQYF. CDR3 DNA sequence: TGTGCCAGCAGTACCTCCGGGACAAAGTACGAGCAGTACTTC.

This clonotype has a count of ten or more. The gene calls are TRBV27 and TRBJ2-1; D ambiguous. Germline V gene data show CDR1 as MNHEY and CDR2 as SMNVEV (reference sequence). Trimming shortened V by 10 bases and J by 8 bases, and 15 bases separated the two germline ends. This CDR3 region has 12 residues. The CDR3 nucleotides read TGTGCCATCAACCGAATCGGGCATGAGCAGTTCTTC. Translated: CAINRIGHEQFF.

This clonotype has only one observation. V is TRBV4-3 and J is TRBJ1-4; 7 nucleotides agree with TRBD1. CDR3 length equals 18 residues. Germline CDR1 LGHNA, CDR2 YSLEER. With V trimmed by 0 bases and J by 6 bases, 13 bases remained unmatched. The CDR3 nucleotides read TGCGCCAGCAGCCAAGAACGGAGCTCGACAGGGACTTATGAAAAACTGTTTTTT. Translation: CASSQERSSTGTYEKLFF.

The table lists this clonotype with many counts. J is TRBJ2-7 and V is TRBV18; tentatively, D is TRBD2 (5 bases). CDR1 and CDR2 from the germline V gene are KGHSH and LQKENI. V shed 1 base and J shed 5 bases, with 9 bases lying between them. The CDR3 spans 13 residues. This CDR3 reads CASSPRVGDEQYF. The CDR3 nucleotides read TGTGCCAGCTCACCACGGGTCGGGGACGAGCAGTACTTC.

This clonotype was picked up many times. The chain is built from TRBV5-1 and TRBJ2-3; the D is unclear. This CDR3 is 11 amino acids long. V lost 5 bases to trimming and J lost 5 bases, with 6 bases between them. Germline V gives CDR1 SGHRS, CDR2 YFSETQ. CDR3 sequence (DNA): TGCGCCAGCAGAGATCTAGATACGCAGTATTTT. It codes for CASRDLDTQYF.